The 14 T cell receptor beta chains presented below share a single source sample, sequenced in a study of blood T cell repertoires in COVID-19. Method: immunoSEQ multiplex PCR; TCRdb's copy keeps in-frame clones and lacks some. The data contain about 170,000 clones, 70% to 90% of them seen just once; the ten biggest clones take up roughly 1.2%. Source material: peripheral blood. These receptors all come from a man aged 60-69 years who had recovered from COVID-19.

The chain carries TRBV12-5 and TRBJ2-5; 12 nucleotides agree with TRBD1. The CDR3 is 15 residues long. CDR1 is LGHNT and CDR2 is FRNRAP in the germline V gene. V lost 5 bases, J lost 5 bases, and 6 bases stayed unmatched. CDR3 bases: TGTGCTAGTGGTCTCGGGACAGGGGGCGCGGAGACCCAGTACTTC. Encoded protein: CASGLGTGGAETQYF.

The J gene is TRBJ1-5, the V gene TRBV11-2, with D possibly matching TRBD1 (5 bases). This CDR3 region has 15 residues. Between the trimmed V and J ends, which lost 1 base and 1 base, there was a span of 8 bases. Germline V lookup: CDR1 SGHAT, CDR2 FQNNGV. CDR3 DNA: TGTGCCAGCAGCTTAGGCAGGGCCAGCAATCAGCCCCAGCATTTT. Protein: CASSLGRASNQPQHF.

This sequence joins TRBV29-1 and TRBJ2-3; D ambiguous. Trimming shortened V by 6 bases and J by 1 base, and 17 bases separated the two germline ends. This CDR3 region has 15 residues. Germline lookup yields CDR1 SQVTM and CDR2 ANQGSEA. The DNA of the CDR3 is TGCAGCGTCGCCCCTTTTGCGGCTGGCACAGATACGCAGTATTTT. Protein sequence: CSVAPFAAGTDTQYF.

The chain carries TRBV5-1 and TRBJ2-1, with D tentatively TRBD2 (7 bases). Per the germline V gene, CDR1 is SGHRS and CDR2 is YFSETQ. V was trimmed by 0 bases and J by 4 bases, leaving 8 bases between them. The CDR3 runs to 14 residues. CDR3 protein: CASSLEGGYNEQFF. The CDR3, as DNA: TGCGCCAGCAGCTTGGAGGGGGGGTACAATGAGCAGTTCTTC. The full variable domain, its missing parts supplied by reference TRBV5-1 and TRBJ2-1, is KAGVTQTPRYLIKTRGQQVTLSCSPISGHRSVSWYQQTPGQGLQFLFEYFSETQRNKGNFPGRFSGRQFSNSRSEMNVSTLELGDSALYLCASSLEGGYNEQFFGPGTRLTVL.

V is TRBV19 and J is TRBJ2-1; 8 nucleotides line up with TRBD1. The CDR3 length is 20 residues. After removal of 0 bases from V and 8 bases from J, the junction contained 21 bases not matched to a gene. The germline gives CDR1 LNHDA, CDR2 SQIVND (reference sequence). CDR3 residues: CASSIDGYYRTGQGEDEQFF. The DNA for the CDR3 is TGTGCCAGTAGTATAGATGGATATTACCGGACAGGGCAAGGTGAGGATGAGCAGTTCTTC.

The chain recombines TRBV5-4 with TRBJ1-1, with D possibly matching TRBD1 (5 bases). V was trimmed by 0 bases and J by 2 bases, leaving 11 bases between them. CDR3 length equals 15 residues. Germline CDR1 and CDR2: SGHNT and YYREEE (reference sequence). The CDR3 reads CASSLVSRANTEAFF. CDR3 DNA sequence: TGTGCCAGCAGCTTGGTGAGCAGGGCAAACACTGAAGCTTTCTTT. Using reference TRBV5-4 and TRBJ1-1 for the parts outside the CDR3, the full variable domain is ETGVTQSPTHLIKTRGQQVTLRCSSQSGHNTVSWYQQALGQGPQFIFQYYREEENGRGNFPPRFSGLQFPNYSSELNVNALELDDSALYLCASSLVSRANTEAFFGQGTRLTVV.

This rearrangement joins TRBV7-9 to TRBJ2-1, with 11 bases matching TRBD2. After removal of 6 bases from V and 4 bases from J, the junction contained 2 bases not matched to a gene. CDR1 is SEHNR, CDR2 FQNEAQ, per germline (reference sequence). This CDR3 comprises 14 residues. This chain's CDR3 is CASRLAGVYNEQFF. As DNA, the CDR3 is TGTGCCAGCAGACTAGCGGGGGTATACAATGAGCAGTTCTTC.

This chain connects TRBV5-1 to TRBJ1-1; D unclear. The germline V and J ends were trimmed by 5 bases and 0 bases, with 8 bases remaining between them. Looked up from germline, CDR1 is SGHRS and CDR2 is YFSETQ. The CDR3 runs 13 residues. The CDR3 here is CASSLQLNTEAFF. The CDR3 region has the DNA TGCGCCAGCAGTTTACAGTTGAACACTGAAGCTTTCTTT.

The genes are TRBV19 and TRBJ1-5; TRBD1 matches 8 bases. Germline CDR1 reads LNHDA; CDR2 reads SQIVND (reference sequence). This CDR3 comprises 16 residues. J was trimmed by 0 bases and V by 4 bases; bases with no gene match: 5. The DNA for the CDR3 is TGTGCCAGTAGTACTACAGGGGGGAGTAGCAATCAGCCCCAGCATTTT. Its translation is CASSTTGGSSNQPQHF.

The chain couples TRBV27 to TRBJ2-7; tentative D call: TRBD1 (5 bases). Looked up from germline, CDR1 is MNHEY and CDR2 is SMNVEV (reference sequence). Trimming left V 8 bases short and J 5 bases short, with 13 bases between. The CDR3 length is 12 residues. CDR3 amino acids: CASRQGANEQYF. The CDR3 coding sequence is TGTGCCAGCCGGCAGGGTGCTAACGAGCAGTACTTC.

For the CDR3, the DNA is TGTGCCAGCTCACCACCGGGACAGGGGAGAGAGACCCAGTACTTC. It translates to CASSPPGQGRETQYF. This rearrangement joins TRBV18 to TRBJ2-5; 10 bases agree with TRBD1. V was pared by 0 bases and J by 4 bases, with 2 bases of the junction left unmatched. CDR3 length: 15 residues. The V gene's germline CDR1 is KGHSH and CDR2 LQKENI. The full variable domain, its missing parts supplied by reference TRBV18 and TRBJ2-5, is NAGVMQNPRHLVRRRGQEARLRCSPMKGHSHVYWYRQLPEEGLKFMVYLQKENIIDESGMPKERFSAEFPKEGPSILRIQQVVRGDSAAYFCASSPPGQGRETQYFGPGTRLLVL.

The chain is built from TRBV6-1 and TRBJ1-6; perhaps TRBD1 as D (5 bases). In germline, CDR1 is MNHNS, CDR2 SASEGT. The V and J ends lost 0 bases and 11 bases respectively, with 17 bases between them. The CDR3 consists of 16 residues. The CDR3 loop is CASSEALGGLGPPLHF. The DNA of the CDR3 is TGTGCCAGCAGTGAAGCGCTGGGGGGTCTAGGCCCACCCCTCCACTTT.

This chain connects TRBV10-3 to TRBJ2-7; TRBD1 matches at 9 bases. The CDR3 has 14 amino acids. V lost 10 bases, J lost 3 bases, and 10 bases stayed unmatched. Germline V gene sequence: CDR1 ENHRY, CDR2 SYGVKD. CDR3 in DNA: TGTGCCACCACCGGGGACAGGGATCTCTACGAGCAGTACTTC. It yields the protein CATTGDRDLYEQYF.

The chain employs TRBV5-4 and TRBJ2-2; 8 nucleotides match TRBD2. V was clipped by 5 bases and J by 2 bases; unmatched bases: 5. Germline CDR1 reads SGHNT; CDR2 reads YYREEE (reference sequence). The length of the CDR3 is 15 residues. The CDR3 nucleotides are TGTGCCAGCAGTCTCGGACTAGCCAACACCGGGGAGCTGTTTTTT. It translates to CASSLGLANTGELFF.